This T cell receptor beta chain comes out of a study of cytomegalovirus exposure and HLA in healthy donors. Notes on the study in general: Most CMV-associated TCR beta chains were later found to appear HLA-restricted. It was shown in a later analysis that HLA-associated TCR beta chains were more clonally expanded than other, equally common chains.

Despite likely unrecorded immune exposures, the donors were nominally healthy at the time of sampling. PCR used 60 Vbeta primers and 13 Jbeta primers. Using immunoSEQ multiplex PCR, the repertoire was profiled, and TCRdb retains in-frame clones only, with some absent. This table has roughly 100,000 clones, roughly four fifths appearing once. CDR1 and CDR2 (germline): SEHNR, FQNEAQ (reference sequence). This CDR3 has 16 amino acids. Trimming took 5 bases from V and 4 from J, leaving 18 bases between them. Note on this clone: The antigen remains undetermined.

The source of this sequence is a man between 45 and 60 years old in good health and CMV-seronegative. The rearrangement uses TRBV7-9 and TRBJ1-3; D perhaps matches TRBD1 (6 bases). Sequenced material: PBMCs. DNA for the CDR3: TGTGCCAGCAGCCCCCGGACAGAAGGTCCGGGAAACACCATATATTTT. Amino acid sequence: CASSPRTEGPGNTIYF.